Listed here are 17 T cell receptor beta chains from one sample, sequenced in a study of cytomegalovirus exposure and HLA in healthy donors. Libraries were prepared by immunoSEQ multiplex PCR; TCRdb keeps only in-frame clonotypes and omits some of them. Of around 110,000 clones in the sample, about 87% were seen once. Material for sequencing was PBMCs. The receptors here all came from a woman aged 18-30 years in good health and CMV-seropositive.

The J gene is TRBJ2-5, the V gene TRBV18, with TRBD1 matching 7 bases. This CDR3 region has 15 residues. J gave up 4 bases and V 0 bases, and 5 bases lay outside the gene matches. Germline V gene data show CDR1 as KGHSH and CDR2 as LQKENI. The CDR3: CASSPPEGAGETQYF. The CDR3 bases are TGTGCCAGCTCACCACCCGAGGGGGCGGGAGAGACCCAGTACTTC. Looking up the rest from reference TRBV18 and TRBJ2-5 gives the full variable domain: NAGVMQNPRHLVRRRGQEARLRCSPMKGHSHVYWYRQLPEEGLKFMVYLQKENIIDESGMPKERFSAEFPKEGPSILRIQQVVRGDSAAYFCASSPPEGAGETQYFGPGTRLLVL.

The chain has TRBV18 and TRBJ2-7; weak D call: TRBD1 (5 bases). There are 12 residues in the CDR3. CDR1 is KGHSH and CDR2 is LQKENI in the germline V gene. V was clipped by 3 bases and J by 5 bases, with 8 bases between them. The CDR3: CASSPWGDEQYF. Here the CDR3 DNA reads TGTGCCAGCTCACCTTGGGGCGACGAGCAGTACTTC.

CDR3 nucleotides: TGTGCCAGCAGTGGGGCAGGGGGCTATGGCTACACCTTC. Its protein product is CASSGAGGYGYTF. V gene TRBV2 combines with J gene TRBJ1-2, with TRBD1 matching over 7 bases. V lost 4 bases, J lost 4 bases, and 3 bases stayed unmatched. The CDR3 consists of 13 residues. Germline-derived CDR1 and CDR2 are SNHLY and FYNNEI.

The genes are TRBV6-4 and TRBJ2-1; D ambiguous. V lost 0 bases, J lost 0 bases, and 6 bases lay in between. Germline CDR1 is MRHNA and CDR2 is SNTAGT. The CDR3 consists of 15 residues. CDR3 in DNA: TGTGCCAGCAGTGACTCCGGAGACTCCTACAATGAGCAGTTCTTC. Translated, it gives CASSDSGDSYNEQFF.

V is TRBV11-1 and J is TRBJ1-5; D is uncertain. From germline, CDR1 is SGHAT and CDR2 FQDESV (reference sequence). CDR3 length: 15 amino acids. Trimming took off 9 bases at V and 0 bases at J, with 15 bases between the two ends. This CDR3 is CARAVSGSSNQPQHF. CDR3 DNA: TGTGCCAGAGCTGTTAGTGGGAGTAGCAATCAGCCCCAGCATTTT.

This chain links TRBV6-1 with TRBJ1-3; maybe TRBD1 (6 bases). The CDR3 sequence is 16 residues long. Trimming took off 3 bases at V and 0 bases at J, with 12 bases between the two ends. Germline lookup yields CDR1 MNHNS and CDR2 SASEGT. The DNA of the CDR3 is TGTGCCAGCAGTGAGCGTCAGGGGAGCTCTGGAAACACCATATATTTT. Protein sequence: CASSERQGSSGNTIYF.

V and J are TRBV6-4 and TRBJ2-2; D may be TRBD1 (6 bases). Germline assignment: CDR1 MRHNA and CDR2 SNTAGT. The germline V and J ends were trimmed by 5 bases and 0 bases, with 10 bases remaining between them. There are 15 residues in the CDR3. The CDR3 DNA reads as TGTGCCAGCAGTTTGGACAGCGCGAACACCGGGGAGCTGTTTTTT. It specifies CASSLDSANTGELFF.

This clone occurred a few times. The gene calls are TRBV6-4 and TRBJ2-2, with TRBD2 matching 8 bases. With V trimmed by 2 bases and J by 4 bases, 0 bases remained unmatched. Looked up from germline, CDR1 is MRHNA and CDR2 is SNTAGT. This CDR3 is 14 amino acids long. The CDR3 here is CASSDGTSTGELFF. Written as DNA, the CDR3 is TGTGCCAGCAGTGACGGGACTAGCACCGGGGAGCTGTTTTTT.

The rearrangement joins TRBV5-1 to TRBJ1-4; 7 bases fit TRBD1. Germline values: CDR1 SGHRS, CDR2 YFSETQ. There are 15 residues in the CDR3. V dropped 0 bases and J dropped 8; count of bases not matched to a gene: 7. CDR3 nucleotides: TGCGCCAGCAGCTTGGTGGTAGGGGGCTTCGAAAAACTGTTTTTT. It encodes CASSLVVGGFEKLFF. Full variable domain (rest looked up from reference TRBV5-1 and TRBJ1-4): KAGVTQTPRYLIKTRGQQVTLSCSPISGHRSVSWYQQTPGQGLQFLFEYFSETQRNKGNFPGRFSGRQFSNSRSEMNVSTLELGDSALYLCASSLVVGGFEKLFFGSGTQLSVL.

This clone was detected ten times or more. The identical CDR3 is also encoded by other nucleotide sequences in the sample. This chain uses TRBV6-4 with TRBJ2-2, with D possibly matching TRBD1 (6 bases). Trimming took off 2 bases at V and 5 bases at J, with 6 bases between the two ends. Germline CDR1 and CDR2: MRHNA and SNTAGT. The CDR3 runs to 13 residues. DNA for the CDR3: TGTGCCAGCAGTGACAGGGGGACCGGGGAGCTGTTTTTT. Translation gives CASSDRGTGELFF.

V gene TRBV6-1 combines with J gene TRBJ1-2, with 8 positions matching TRBD1. Germline V gene lookup returns CDR1 MNHNS and CDR2 SASEGT. After removal of 6 bases from V and 7 bases from J, the junction contained 10 bases not matched to a gene. This CDR3 comprises 14 residues. The chain's CDR3 is CASRVTGVEGGYTF. The CDR3 DNA sequence: TGTGCCAGCAGGGTGACAGGGGTGGAGGGTGGCTACACCTTC.

This clone came up once. This sequence joins TRBV5-1 and TRBJ2-5; TRBD2 aligns across 15 bases. The CDR3 loop spans 15 amino acids. Per the germline V gene, CDR1 is SGHRS and CDR2 is YFSETQ. V was clipped by 3 bases and J by 4 bases; unmatched bases: 1. The CDR3 protein is CASSWTSGGGETQYF. Written as DNA, the CDR3 is TGCGCCAGCAGCTGGACTAGCGGGGGGGGAGAGACCCAGTACTTC.

This chain links TRBV5-6 with TRBJ2-7, with 8 bases aligning to TRBD1. V lost 5 bases and J lost 0; bases outside the gene matches: 10. The CDR3 sequence is 16 residues long. The germline CDR1 and CDR2 sequences are SGHDT and YYEEEE. The chain's CDR3 is CASSTAGTGGSYEQYF. CDR3 DNA sequence: TGTGCCAGCAGTACAGCCGGGACAGGCGGCTCCTACGAGCAGTACTTC. The full variable domain, rest sourced from reference TRBV5-6 and TRBJ2-7, is DAGVTQSPTHLIKTRGQQVTLRCSPKSGHDTVSWYQQALGQGPQFIFQYYEEEERQRGNFPDRFSGHQFPNYSSELNVNALLLGDSALYLCASSTAGTGGSYEQYFGPGTRLTVT.

This clone was counted once. The CDR3 reads CASRPPRDRRNTEAFF. CDR3 nucleotides: TGTGCCAGCAGGCCACCCCGGGACAGAAGAAACACTGAAGCTTTCTTT. This rearrangement joins TRBV28 to TRBJ1-1; 7 bases map to TRBD1. From germline, CDR1 is MDHEN and CDR2 SYDVKM. V shed 6 bases, J shed 2 bases, and the junction held 12 bases outside the gene matches. This CDR3 is 16 amino acids long.

This clone was picked up one time. The chain is built from TRBV5-3 and TRBJ2-1, with 8 bases identical to TRBD2. TRBV5-3 is recorded as an ORF, its role being uncertain. The junction had 4 bases not matched to a gene; V was cut back by 6 bases and J by 5 bases. The CDR3 sequence is 13 residues long. This CDR3 reads CARIIAGNNEQFF. CDR3 in DNA: TGTGCCAGAATTATAGCGGGGAACAATGAGCAGTTCTTC.

J is TRBJ1-1 and V is TRBV5-1, with a possible D match to TRBD1 (5 bases). V lost 2 bases, J lost 7 bases, and 12 bases lay in between. The CDR3 consists of 13 residues. Germline values: CDR1 SGHRS, CDR2 YFSETQ. This CDR3 is CASSLGADFEAFF. CDR3 sequence (DNA): TGCGCCAGCAGCTTAGGGGCAGACTTTGAAGCTTTCTTT. The variable domain in full, completed from reference TRBV5-1 and TRBJ1-1, reads KAGVTQTPRYLIKTRGQQVTLSCSPISGHRSVSWYQQTPGQGLQFLFEYFSETQRNKGNFPGRFSGRQFSNSRSEMNVSTLELGDSALYLCASSLGADFEAFFGQGTRLTVV.

V and J are TRBV7-9 and TRBJ1-1; 10 nucleotides align to TRBD1. With V trimmed by 4 bases and J by 10 bases, 9 bases remained unmatched. The CDR3 runs 14 residues. Germline values: CDR1 SEHNR, CDR2 FQNEAQ (reference sequence). CDR3: CASSSGTGAGGAFF. The CDR3, as DNA: TGTGCCAGCAGCTCTGGGACAGGGGCTGGCGGAGCTTTCTTT.